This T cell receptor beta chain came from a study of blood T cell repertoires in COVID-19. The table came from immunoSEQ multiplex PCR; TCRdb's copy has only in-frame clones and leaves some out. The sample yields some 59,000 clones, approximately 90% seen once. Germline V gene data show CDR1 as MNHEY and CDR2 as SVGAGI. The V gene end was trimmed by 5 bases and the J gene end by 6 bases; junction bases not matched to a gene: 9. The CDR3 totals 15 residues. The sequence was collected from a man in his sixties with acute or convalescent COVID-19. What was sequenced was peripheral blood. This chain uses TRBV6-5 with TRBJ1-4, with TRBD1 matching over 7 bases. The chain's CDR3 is CASSTPGTDYEKLFF. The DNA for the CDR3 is TGTGCCAGCAGTACCCCCGGGACAGACTATGAAAAACTGTTTTTT.